A selection of T cell receptor beta chains follows, all from one sample in a study of vaccination effects on CD4 cells after COVID-19. Some clones are missing from TCRdb's copy, which holds only in-frame ones; the method was immunoSEQ multiplex PCR. Of 52,000 or so clones listed, under 70% are singletons. Their specific antigens are unknown. Source: CD4+ T cells from PBMCs cultured with SARS-CoV-2 spike peptides, taken before COVID-19 vaccination. The receptors were sampled from a human donor who received a COVID-19 vaccine. Both conserved end residues are part of each CDR3. Each record gives: V gene, D gene, J gene, clone size, CDR3 DNA, CDR3 protein. D genes are given only for firm matches. Clone size is not always given. Where it is, it says once, few, many or a class for expanded clones.

TRBV6-1,-,TRBJ2-7,-,TGTGCCGCTGGGACGTTGAATTACGAGCAGTACTTC,CAAGTLNYEQYF
TRBV18,-,TRBJ2-1,-,TGTGCCAGCTCACCCATCCAGGCTCCCAATGAGCAGTTCTTC,CASSPIQAPNEQFF
TRBV7-2,TRBD2,TRBJ2-5,few,TGTGCCAGCAGCTTAGTTGGCATAGCGGGGGGGCGGGAGACCCAGTACTTC,CASSLVGIAGGRETQYF
TRBV12-3/TRBV12-4,-,TRBJ1-6,-,TGTGCCAGCAGCGTAACCTATAATTCACCCCTCCACTTT,CASSVTYNSPLHF
TRBV10-3,TRBD1,TRBJ2-2,-,TGTGCCATCAGGCCCGGACAGGGTGGCACCGGGGAGCTGTTTTTT,CAIRPGQGGTGELFF
TRBV3-1/TRBV3-2,TRBD2,TRBJ2-3,-,TGTGCCAGCAGCCAAGGTCTAGCGGGAGGAATGGGAGATACGCAGTATTTT,CASSQGLAGGMGDTQYF
TRBV11-3,-,TRBJ2-1,-,TGTGCCAGCAGCTTAGTCGTGGGTAATGAGCAGTTCTTC,CASSLVVGNEQFF
TRBV9,-,TRBJ2-7,few,TGTGCCAGCAGCCGAGAGGCTCGGAGCTCCTACGAGCAGTACTTC,CASSREARSSYEQYF
TRBV5-1,TRBD1,TRBJ1-1,-,TGCGCCAGCAGCTTGGCCATTTGGCAGGGGGGCACTGAAGCTTTCTTT,CASSLAIWQGGTEAFF
TRBV10-3,-,TRBJ1-1,-,TGTGCCATCAGTGAGTCGACAGTACGCCACACTGAAGCTTTCTTT,CAISESTVRHTEAFF
TRBV4-2,-,TRBJ1-5,-,TGTGCCAGCAGCCAAGTGGGGGGAGTAACTCAGCCCCAGCATTTT,CASSQVGGVTQPQHF
TRBV27,TRBD1,TRBJ1-2,-,TGTGCCAGCACTCCGGGACAGGGGTTCTATGGCTACACCTTC,CASTPGQGFYGYTF
TRBV11-3,TRBD2,TRBJ2-3,-,TGTGCCAGCAGCACGAGCGGGGGTCCCTTGGGGGCAGATACGCAGTATTTT,CASSTSGGPLGADTQYF
TRBV28,-,TRBJ1-1,-,TGTGCCAGCAGTTTTTTATCAGGGAACACTGAAGCTTTCTTT,CASSFLSGNTEAFF
TRBV5-1,-,TRBJ1-1,-,TGCGCCAGCAGCTTTGGGCCAGGCAACACTGAAGCTTTCTTT,CASSFGPGNTEAFF
TRBV7-2,-,TRBJ2-7,few,TGTGCCAGCAGCGCAAGGGCGAAGTCCTACGAGCAGTACTTC,CASSARAKSYEQYF
TRBV19,TRBD2,TRBJ2-1,-,TGTGCCAGTAGTTCGGGACTAGCGGGGTCCAATGAGCAGTTCTTC,CASSSGLAGSNEQFF
TRBV4-1,-,TRBJ2-5,-,TGCGCCAGCAGCCAAGAGGGGCCAGGGATGAAGACCCAGTACTTC,CASSQEGPGMKTQYF
TRBV19,-,TRBJ2-7,-,TGTGCCAGCCAGGGGCAGGGGTACGAGCAGTACTTC,CASQGQGYEQYF
TRBV4-2,TRBD2,TRBJ2-2,few,TGTGCCAGCAGCCAAGGACTAGCGGGAGCCGGGGAGCTGTTTTTT,CASSQGLAGAGELFF
TRBV7-8,-,TRBJ2-5,-,TGTGCCAGCAGCACCCGCGCGGGAAAGGTTGGGACCCAGTACTTC,CASSTRAGKVGTQYF
TRBV27,-,TRBJ2-7,once,TGTGCCAGCAGTTTATATGGGGAGGCCTACGAGCAGTACTTC,CASSLYGEAYEQYF
TRBV7-9,-,TRBJ1-2,few,TGTGCCAGCAGCTTACGTCTAGGGGCAGTGGAGAGCGGCTACACCTTC,CASSLRLGAVESGYTF
TRBV3-1/TRBV3-2,-,TRBJ1-2,few,TGTGCCAGCAGCCCCGGGGTGGGCTATGGCTACACCTTC,CASSPGVGYGYTF
TRBV12-5,-,TRBJ2-2,-,TGTGCGGCGAGGAGGGATCACACCGGGGAGCTGTTTTTT,CAARRDHTGELFF
TRBV5-5,-,TRBJ2-1,-,TGTGCCAGCAGCTTGCGACGAAATAGGGACATTGGGTACAATGAGCAGTTCTTC,CASSLRRNRDIGYNEQFF
TRBV4-1,-,TRBJ1-5,-,TGCGCCAGCAGCCAAGAGCTGAGAATGGGGCCCCAGCATTTT,CASSQELRMGPQHF
TRBV19,TRBD2,TRBJ2-1,few,TGTGCCAGTAGTATTAGACTAGCGGGAGGTTACAATGAGCAGTTCTTC,CASSIRLAGGYNEQFF
TRBV5-1,-,TRBJ2-1,few,TGCGCCAGCAGCTCCTGGTCAGGGTCCTACTCCTACAATGAGCAGTTCTTC,CASSSWSGSYSYNEQFF
TRBV7-2,-,TRBJ2-5,-,TGTGCCAGCAGCTTACTTCAAAACGAGGGGGAGACCCAGTACTTC,CASSLLQNEGETQYF
TRBV7-2,TRBD1,TRBJ1-1,-,TGTGCCAGCAGCTTGGACAGGGTTAGAAACACTGAAGCTTTCTTT,CASSLDRVRNTEAFF
TRBV7-2,-,TRBJ1-1,-,TGTGCCAGCAGCTTATTTGCCTACACTGAAGCTTTCTTT,CASSLFAYTEAFF
TRBV2,TRBD1,TRBJ1-1,few,TGTGCCAGCCTCAGGGACAGGGTTATGAACACTGAAGCTTTCTTT,CASLRDRVMNTEAFF
TRBV5-1,-,TRBJ2-7,few,TGCGCCAGCAGCTTGGAAGGTAGTTCGAGTCTCTCCTACGAGCAGTACTTC,CASSLEGSSSLSYEQYF
TRBV6-1,-,TRBJ2-7,-,TGTGCCAGCAGTGAAACAGTCAGGGGTGGCTACGAGCAGTACTTC,CASSETVRGGYEQYF
TRBV4-1,-,TRBJ2-5,-,TGCGCCAGCAGCCAAGTAGGGGTCGGGAAGGGAGAGACCCAGTACTTC,CASSQVGVGKGETQYF
TRBV2,-,TRBJ2-7,-,TGTGCCAGCGACGAGCAGTACTTC,CASDEQYF
TRBV30,-,TRBJ1-2,-,TGTGCCTGGCAGCACCGGGGTAACTATGGCTACACCTTC,CAWQHRGNYGYTF
TRBV5-6,-,TRBJ2-3,-,TGTGCCAGCAGCTTGAGGAGGGAGTCAGATACGCAGTATTTT,CASSLRRESDTQYF
TRBV28,TRBD2,TRBJ2-2,-,TGTGCCAGCAGTGGCGGGGGGACCGGGGAGCTGTTTTTT,CASSGGGTGELFF